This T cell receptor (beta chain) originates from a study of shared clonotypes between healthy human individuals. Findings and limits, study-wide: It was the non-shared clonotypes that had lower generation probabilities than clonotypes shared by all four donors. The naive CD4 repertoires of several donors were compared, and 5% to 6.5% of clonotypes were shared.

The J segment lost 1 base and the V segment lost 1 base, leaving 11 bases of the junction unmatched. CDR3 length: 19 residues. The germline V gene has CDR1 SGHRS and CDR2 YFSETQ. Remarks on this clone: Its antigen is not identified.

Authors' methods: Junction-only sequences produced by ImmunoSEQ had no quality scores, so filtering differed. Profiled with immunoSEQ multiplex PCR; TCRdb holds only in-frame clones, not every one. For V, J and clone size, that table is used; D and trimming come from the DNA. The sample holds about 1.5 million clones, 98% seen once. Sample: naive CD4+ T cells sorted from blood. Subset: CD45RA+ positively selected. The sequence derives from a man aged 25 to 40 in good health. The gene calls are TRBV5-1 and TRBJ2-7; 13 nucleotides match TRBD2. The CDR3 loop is CASSLPKGLAGEMSYEQYF. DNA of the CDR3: TGCGCCAGCAGCTTGCCCAAAGGACTAGCGGGAGAGATGTCCTACGAGCAGTACTTC.